Shown below are 26 T cell receptor beta chains from a single sample sequenced in a study of cytomegalovirus exposure and HLA in healthy donors. PCR employed 60 Vbeta and 13 Jbeta primers. The table came from immunoSEQ multiplex PCR; TCRdb's copy has only in-frame clones and leaves some out. The data contain around 90,000 clones, more than 55% of them singletons. Specimen: PBMCs. All receptors derive from a woman aged 45-65 years in good health and CMV-seropositive.

This clone was observed once. The V call is TRBV7-2, the J call TRBJ2-1; tentatively, D is TRBD2 (5 bases). CDR3 length: 16 amino acids. Germline V CDR1 and CDR2: SGHTA, FQGNSA. V lost 1 base and J 4 bases, leaving 14 bases between the germline ends. The CDR3 loop is CASSLGASRLYNEQFF. The CDR3 region has the DNA TGTGCCAGCAGCTTAGGGGCTAGCCGTCTTTACAATGAGCAGTTCTTC. The entire variable domain, with the rest obtained from reference TRBV7-2 and TRBJ2-1, is as follows: GAGVSQSPSNKVTEKGKDVELRCDPISGHTALYWYRQSLGQGLEFLIYFQGNSAPDKSGLPSDRFSAERTGGSVSTLTIQRTQQEDSAVYLCASSLGASRLYNEQFFGPGTRLTVL.

The chain carries TRBV9 and TRBJ1-4, with D unclear. CDR1 SGDLS and CDR2 YYNGEE come from the germline V gene. Deletions cut 1 base from V and 4 bases from J, with 5 bases between. The CDR3 has 13 amino acids. This CDR3 reads CASSVPGNEKLFF. In DNA, the CDR3 is TGTGCCAGCAGCGTACCCGGTAATGAAAAACTGTTTTTT.

The V gene is TRBV5-1, the J gene TRBJ2-5; 7 positions match TRBD1. The J call may be faulty, since TRBJ2-7 better matches the DNA end. This CDR3 contains 15 residues. Germline-derived CDR1 and CDR2 are SGHRS and YFSETQ. CDR3 amino acids: CASTPIPTGQSEQYF. For the CDR3, the DNA is TGCGCCAGCACTCCCATTCCGACAGGGCAATCCGAGCAGTACTTC.

This chain uses TRBV7-2 with TRBJ2-2; possible D gene TRBD1, 5 bases. Per the germline V gene, CDR1 is SGHTA and CDR2 is FQGNSA. V was pared by 5 bases and J by 1 base, with 11 bases between. The CDR3 spans 15 residues. The CDR3 loop reads CASSGAPENTGELFF. The CDR3 region has the DNA TGTGCCAGCAGCGGGGCCCCGGAGAACACCGGGGAGCTGTTTTTT.

The chain is built from TRBV27 and TRBJ2-5; 7 nucleotides match TRBD1. The DNA end is a closer match to TRBJ2-7, so the J assignment may be wrong. The CDR3 runs to 14 residues. Germline V gene lookup returns CDR1 MNHEY and CDR2 SMNVEV (reference sequence). The CDR3 DNA follows: TGTGCCAGCAGCCCGACAGGGAGCTCCTACGAGCAGTACTTC. Translation gives CASSPTGSSYEQYF.

The V and J genes are TRBV9 and TRBJ2-7; perhaps TRBD1 as D (6 bases). Trimming removed 0 bases at V and 7 bases at J, with 14 bases between. Germline lookup yields CDR1 SGDLS and CDR2 YYNGEE. The CDR3 covers 14 residues. CDR3: CASSVGYRATEQYF. The CDR3 bases are TGTGCCAGCAGCGTAGGTTACAGGGCGACTGAGCAGTACTTC.

The chain uses TRBV7-9 and TRBJ2-7; D possibly corresponds to TRBD2 (6 bases). Trimming pared 1 base from V and 3 bases from J, leaving 13 bases between. The CDR3 runs 15 residues. Germline V gene lookup returns CDR1 SEHNR and CDR2 FQNEAQ (reference sequence). CDR3 sequence reads: CASSLGGGEHYEQYF. The CDR3 DNA sequence: TGTGCCAGCAGCTTAGGCGGCGGGGAGCACTACGAGCAGTACTTC.

This clone was detected a few times. This rearrangement joins TRBV7-9 to TRBJ2-5; 7 nucleotides line up with TRBD2. The V gene end was trimmed by 5 bases and the J gene end by 2 bases; junction bases not matched to a gene: 5. Germline values: CDR1 SEHNR, CDR2 FQNEAQ (reference sequence). CDR3 length: 14 amino acids. The CDR3 loop is CASSQVGGQETQYF. CDR3 nucleotide sequence: TGTGCCAGCAGCCAGGTCGGGGGGCAAGAGACCCAGTACTTC.

J is TRBJ2-5 and V is TRBV2, with TRBD2 identical over 11 bases. Germline V lookup: CDR1 SNHLY, CDR2 FYNNEI. The CDR3 has 14 amino acids. V trimming: 6 bases; J trimming: 5 bases; junction bases outside the gene matches: 5. The CDR3 coding sequence is TGTGCCAGCAGGGGGACTAGCGGTTTGGAGACCCAGTACTTC. Its protein product is CASRGTSGLETQYF.

A word on this clone: Other DNA sequences from this sample encode an identical CDR3 as well. The chain combines TRBV5-6 with TRBJ2-7, with a tentative D call TRBD1 (5 bases). Per germline, CDR1 SGHDT and CDR2 YYEEEE. There are 13 residues in the CDR3. V was cut by 2 bases and J by 3 bases, with 9 bases left in between. The CDR3 spells CASSLGRVYEQYF. CDR3 sequence (DNA): TGTGCCAGCAGCTTAGGCAGGGTCTACGAGCAGTACTTC.

This sequence joins TRBV10-3 and TRBJ2-2, with TRBD1 as a possible D gene (5 bases). This CDR3 is 14 amino acids long. Germline V gene sequence: CDR1 ENHRY, CDR2 SYGVKD. The V end lost 10 bases, the J end lost 2 bases, and 14 bases lay between the germline ends. CDR3 sequence reads: CATTGQPNTGELFF. The CDR3 DNA is TGTGCCACAACTGGACAACCCAACACCGGGGAGCTGTTTTTT.

The rearrangement uses TRBV28 and TRBJ2-1; TRBD2 agrees at 11 bases. Germline V CDR1 and CDR2: MDHEN, SYDVKM. Losses at the gene ends were 5 bases for V and 6 bases for J; bases not matched to a gene: 9. This CDR3 region has 16 residues. Here the CDR3 reads CASSRAGTSGTNEQFF. The DNA of the CDR3 is TGTGCCAGCAGTCGAGCCGGGACTAGCGGAACCAATGAGCAGTTCTTC.

The chain carries TRBV28 and TRBJ2-7, with no clear D. CDR3 size: 15 residues. Between the trimmed V and J ends, which lost 4 bases and 6 bases, there was a span of 19 bases. CDR1 is MDHEN and CDR2 is SYDVKM in the germline V gene. The CDR3 protein is CASSSWAISVGEQYF. CDR3 coding DNA: TGTGCCAGCAGTTCCTGGGCCATCTCGGTGGGCGAGCAGTACTTC. The complete variable domain, with remaining parts taken from reference TRBV28 and TRBJ2-7, reads DVKVTQSSRYLVKRTGEKVFLECVQDMDHENMFWYRQDPGLGLRLIYFSYDVKMKEKGDIPEGYSVSREKKERFSLILESASTNQTSMYLCASSSWAISVGEQYFGPGTRLTVT.

The gene calls are TRBV30 and TRBJ2-1, with D perhaps TRBD2 (5 bases). V was shortened by 4 bases and J by 0 bases, with 16 bases between the two germline ends. The CDR3 runs to 16 residues. CDR1 and CDR2 (germline): GTSNPN, SVGIG (reference sequence). The CDR3, as DNA: TGTGCCTGGATTAGGGCGGGTAGTAGCTCCTACAATGAGCAGTTCTTC. Its translation is CAWIRAGSSSYNEQFF.

V and J are TRBV30 and TRBJ1-1, with a weak D call TRBD1 (5 bases). The germline V gene has CDR1 GTSNPN and CDR2 SVGIG (reference sequence). This CDR3 is 14 amino acids long. The V end was cut by 4 bases, the J end by 5 bases, with 17 bases between. CDR3 nucleotides: TGTGCCTGGACCGCCGCGGGGGGATGGACTGAAGCTTTCTTT. Residues: CAWTAAGGWTEAFF.

The V and J genes are TRBV30 and TRBJ1-5; 11 positions agree with TRBD1. Looked up from germline, CDR1 is GTSNPN and CDR2 is SVGIG (reference sequence). The CDR3 has 15 amino acids. The J segment lost 9 bases and the V segment lost 0 bases, leaving 7 bases of the junction unmatched. CDR3 protein: CAWSVQGTGGPPQHF. The DNA of the CDR3 is TGTGCCTGGAGTGTACAGGGGACAGGGGGTCCGCCCCAGCATTTT.

The chain links TRBV15 to TRBJ1-6; TRBD1 matches at 9 bases. The germline V gene encodes CDR1 LNHNV and CDR2 YYDKDF (reference sequence). CDR3 size: 15 residues. J lost 6 bases, V lost 3 bases, and 3 bases had no gene match. The CDR3 DNA follows: TGTGCCACCAGCAGTCAGGGACAGGGTAATTCACCCCTCCACTTT. Amino acid sequence: CATSSQGQGNSPLHF.

This chain links TRBV30 with TRBJ1-2; D is perhaps TRBD1 (6 bases). The germline V gene encodes CDR1 GTSNPN and CDR2 SVGIG (reference sequence). The CDR3 spans 15 residues. Trimming stripped 2 bases from V and 5 bases from J, with 18 bases between. The CDR3 loop reads CAWSPYGGGAYGYTF. The CDR3 DNA reads as TGTGCCTGGAGTCCCTATGGGGGGGGCGCATATGGCTACACCTTC.

In its sample, this clone was seen once. The gene calls are TRBV18 and TRBJ1-4; 7 nucleotides align to TRBD1. The V gene end was trimmed by 3 bases and the J gene end by 5 bases; junction bases not matched to a gene: 6. Germline loops: CDR1 KGHSH, CDR2 LQKENI. This CDR3 contains 15 residues. The CDR3 region is CASSPRGTDNEKLFF. The CDR3 DNA follows: TGTGCCAGCTCACCTCGTGGGACAGACAATGAAAAACTGTTTTTT.

The chain combines TRBV7-8 with TRBJ1-1; no firm D call. V lost 2 bases to trimming and J lost 8 bases, with 15 bases between them. The CDR3 is made up of 14 amino acids. Germline CDR1 is SGHVS and CDR2 is FQNEAQ. The CDR3 DNA sequence: TGTGCCAGCAGCTTAAACGGGTTCGGCAACGAAGCTTTCTTT. Protein product: CASSLNGFGNEAFF.

The chain joins TRBV28 to TRBJ1-2; D unclear. The CDR3 contains 14 residues. CDR1 is MDHEN, CDR2 SYDVKM, per germline. Between the trimmed V and J ends, which lost 2 bases and 2 bases, there was a span of 9 bases. The CDR3: CASSLGLENYGYTF. CDR3 in DNA: TGTGCCAGCAGTTTAGGTCTTGAGAACTATGGCTACACCTTC.

V usage is TRBV28 and J usage is TRBJ1-2; D might be TRBD1 (6 bases). With 1 base removed from V and 8 bases from J, the gap between germline ends came to 14 bases. The CDR3 extends over 14 amino acids. Germline-derived CDR1 and CDR2 are MDHEN and SYDVKM. CDR3 sequence (DNA): TGTGCCAGCAGTTTATTTGGGGGGGCGCTCGGCTACACCTTC. It specifies CASSLFGGALGYTF.

This sequence joins TRBV25-1 and TRBJ2-7, with a possible D match to TRBD1 (5 bases). V gave up 5 bases and J gave up 2 bases, with 13 bases separating them. The germline V gene encodes CDR1 MGHDK and CDR2 SYGVNS. The CDR3 is made up of 14 amino acids. CDR3 sequence reads: CASSMTAFTYEQYF. DNA of the CDR3: TGTGCCAGCAGTATGACAGCATTTACCTACGAGCAGTACTTC.

This clone was picked up a small number of times. V and J are TRBV10-3 and TRBJ2-1; 12 positions match TRBD1. Germline V CDR1 and CDR2: ENHRY, SYGVKD. The CDR3 is made up of 16 amino acids. With V trimmed by 5 bases and J by 5 bases, 7 bases remained unmatched. CDR3 DNA: TGTGCCATCAGTACGGGACAGGGGGCAGTAAACAATGAGCAGTTCTTC. It translates to CAISTGQGAVNNEQFF.

This clone was observed once. J is TRBJ2-2 and V is TRBV7-6, with TRBD1 identical over 7 bases. V dropped 4 bases and J dropped 5; count of bases not matched to a gene: 4. Germline V gene lookup returns CDR1 SGHVS and CDR2 FNYEAQ. The CDR3 runs 14 residues. The CDR3 DNA reads TGTGCCAGCAGCTACGACAGGGTGACCGGGGAGCTGTTTTTT. This encodes CASSYDRVTGELFF.

The chain couples TRBV7-8 to TRBJ2-7, with D uncertain. Trimming left V 5 bases short and J 9 bases short, with 23 bases between. The CDR3 length is 15 residues. Germline V gene data show CDR1 as SGHVS and CDR2 as FQNEAQ. CDR3 nucleotide sequence: TGTGCCAGCAGCCCCACCGAGCCCGGGTTACGAGGGCAGTACTTC. Translation gives CASSPTEPGLRGQYF. The entire variable domain, with the rest obtained from reference TRBV7-8 and TRBJ2-7, is as follows: GAGVSQSPRYKVAKRGQDVALRCDPISGHVSLFWYQQALGQGPEFLTYFQNEAQLDKSGLPSDRFFAERPEGSVSTLKIQRTQQEDSAVYLCASSPTEPGLRGQYFGPGTRLTVT.